This T cell receptor (beta chain) was sequenced in a study of CD8+ T cells in alopecia areata (dated by TCRdb to 2016 to 2018). About the investigation overall: Treated patients were enrolled in an open-label pilot trial of oral tofacitinib, 5 to 10 mg twice daily, for moderate-to-severe alopecia areata. Patients stayed on tofacitinib for 6 to 18 months and then had 6 months of follow-up off drug so that delayed response and recurrence could be assessed. Disease severity in treated patients was measured with the SALT score, which quantifies the percentage of affected scalp surface area. In both human patients and the C3H/HeJ mouse model, the study applied high-throughput TCRbeta sequencing to look at T cell clonal expansion in alopecia areata. Scalp tissue and sorted CD4+ and CD8+ peripheral blood T cells from patchy and totalis/universalis alopecia areata patients and from healthy controls were covered by human TCRbeta sequencing. Tofacitinib-treated patients had biopsies at baseline and at 4 and 24 weeks of treatment, with a later scalp biopsy in several patients. Scalp clonality was compared across normal scalp (n=4), patchy alopecia areata scalp (n=8), and alopecia totalis/universalis scalp (n=8). RNA came from the PAXgene miRNA kit for fixed scalp, the miRNeasy kit for PBMCs, and the RNeasy kit for mouse skin. TCRbeta CDR3 regions were amplified by immunoSEQ multiplex PCR using 35 Vbeta forward and 13 Jbeta reverse primers. Summary of the overall study and its limitations: Tofacitinib significantly lowered scalp clonality and the number of expanded CD8+ clones among the top 100 scalp clones. Unlike mouse skin, where gammadelta T cells dominate, normal human skin contains resident alphabeta T cells that get sequenced too, which complicates analysis of the scalp TCR repertoire. The treated cohort was small, with a single nonresponder, so links between baseline CD8+ expansion and response need larger studies. During tofacitinib treatment, many expanded lesional clones remained in scalp and blood, and this persistence may partly explain relapse after treatment is stopped. TCR sequences shared between patients were less clear than in mice, possibly partly because of HLA diversity in the patient population. Higher clonality and more expanded CD8+ clones were observed in lesional scalp than in normal scalp, particularly in alopecia totalis/universalis, a finding suggestive of antigenic drive.

The time point label of this sample denotes: around 28 days on oral tofacitinib. The sample's treatment or condition label is to be understood as: oral pan-JAK inhibitor, 5-10 mg twice daily. Lesional scalp punch biopsies and peripheral blood were obtained from alopecia areata patients. PBMCs were separated by density centrifugation and stained for CD3, CD4 and CD8, after which CD4+ and CD8+ T cells were sorted on a FACSAria. The protocol used for the library was the immunoSEQ multiplex PCR assay. RNA was extracted from all samples and reverse transcribed into cDNA as template for TCR sequencing. First-strand cDNA was synthesized with SuperScript III using a 2:1 mix of oligo-dT and random hexamers. A synthetic immune receptor repertoire was used to assess amplification bias, and residual bias was removed computationally. As for how the authors treated the data: After raw reads were preprocessed to remove errors, the CDR3 was defined following IMGT conventions as running from the conserved cysteine to phenylalanine. Clonality was computed by normalizing Shannon entropy by log2 of the number of productive unique TCRs and subtracting the result from 1. CD4 or CD8 identity of scalp clones was inferred by cross-referencing scalp TCRbeta sequences with sorted blood CD4 and CD8 repertoires. TCRdb carries this immuneACCESS record with in-frame sequences only. Its versions omit some clonotypes, under half of them owing to an unresolved V gene in the studies checked, with the rest unexplained. From that table come the V and J calls and clone size; the DNA was used to work out D and trimming. In this sample the table shows approximately 140,000 clones, 85% to 90% of which occur a single time. Roughly an eighth of the sample comes from the top ten.

The CDR3 covers 14 residues, taking in both the cysteine and the phenylalanine. Solely the CDR3 DNA is kept, with 42 bases framed from the first base. A distance of 8 bases separates the germline ends of V and J, which lose 2 bases and 0 bases respectively. CDR1 and CDR2 are read off the germline V gene (reference sequence) as MNHEY and SMNVEV. As for this clone: Its specific antigen is unknown. No base qualities exist here, and no much larger clone lies one base off it.

The sequenced sample was CD8+ T cells sorted from blood, obtained at week 4, from a patient treated with tofacitinib. The sequence was collected from a human donor with alopecia areata. The V and J segments used are TRBV27 and TRBJ2-7; the D gene lacks a confident call. The CDR3 region has the sequence CASSLGPGSYEQYF. The nucleotide sequence reads TGTGCCAGCAGTTTAGGGCCAGGCTCCTACGAGCAGTACTTC.